Presented here are 20 T cell receptor beta chains from one specimen sequenced in a study of blood T cells in healthy people across ages. Primers used in a second PCR of about 7 to 12 cycles were a sample-barcoded 5' primer and a J-beta primer mix. TCRdb re-derived calls from the 5' RACE reads in MiXCR, one entry per CDR3 protein. The table shows approximately 1.5 million distinct CDR3 sequences, with less than 45% occurring only once. Sequenced material: blood. The receptor source for this set is a young woman in good health.

Notes on this clonotype: At one end the junction does not follow the germline gene, possibly because of a read error. This rearrangement joins TRBV7-3 to TRBJ2-7, with D unresolved. Germline CDR1 and CDR2: SGHTA and FQGTGA. CDR3 size: 12 residues. The chain's CDR3 is CVSSLNRNEQYF. CDR3 DNA: TGTGTCAGCAGCTTAAACCGCAACGAGCAGTACTTC.

This clonotype occurred a few times. The CDR3, as DNA: TGTGCCAGCCTCAGTGCGGCATTCCTATATGGCTACACCTTC. Amino acids: CASLSAAFLYGYTF. V and J are TRBV28 and TRBJ1-2, with D hard to call. The CDR3 totals 14 residues. V lost 8 bases, J lost 5 bases, and 18 bases lay in between. Germline V gives CDR1 MDHEN, CDR2 SYDVKM.

The CDR3 reads CASSPRQANTEAFF. The CDR3, as DNA: TGTGCCAGCTCACCTAGGCAGGCGAACACTGAAGCTTTCTTT. This chain uses TRBV18 with TRBJ1-1; no reliable D call. CDR3 length: 14 amino acids. In germline, CDR1 is KGHSH, CDR2 LQKENI. Trimming took 3 bases from V and 1 from J, leaving 9 bases between them.

This clonotype occurred a few times. The chain combines TRBV19 with TRBJ2-7, with a tentative D call TRBD1 (5 bases). V dropped 6 bases and J dropped 0 bases, with 12 bases sitting between them. This CDR3 comprises 14 residues. Germline CDR1 LNHDA, CDR2 SQIVND (reference sequence). The CDR3 is CASRTAVSSYEQYF. The CDR3 nucleotides read TGTGCCAGTAGGACAGCCGTGAGCTCCTACGAGCAGTACTTC.

This clonotype was seen only a few times. V usage is TRBV4-2 and J usage is TRBJ2-3; weak D call: TRBD2 (5 bases). V was clipped by 0 bases and J by 6 bases, with 28 bases between them. This CDR3 has 20 residues. From germline, CDR1 is LGHNA and CDR2 YNFKEQ. DNA for the CDR3: TGTGCCAGCAGCCAAGAGGAGGCATGGTTTGGAGCGGACCCACAGGATACGCAGTATTTT. This encodes CASSQEEAWFGADPQDTQYF.

The chain employs TRBV18 and TRBJ1-2, with D perhaps TRBD1 (5 bases). With 3 bases removed from V and 3 bases from J, the gap between germline ends came to 11 bases. CDR3 size: 14 residues. The germline gives CDR1 KGHSH, CDR2 LQKENI. The CDR3 bases are TGTGCCAGCTCACCCCCGGGGCCGTACTATGGCTACACCTTC. Translated: CASSPPGPYYGYTF.

In its sample, this clonotype was seen a few times. This sequence joins TRBV29-1 and TRBJ1-2; perhaps TRBD1 as D (6 bases). Looked up from germline, CDR1 is SQVTM and CDR2 is ANQGSEA. This CDR3 comprises 11 residues. V was pared by 7 bases and J by 8 bases, with 14 bases between. The CDR3 nucleotides are TGCAGCGCCGTAGTGGGGGGCGGCTACACCTTC. Protein: CSAVVGGGYTF.

The chain carries TRBV9 and TRBJ1-2; TRBD1 agrees at 7 bases. This CDR3 is built from 14 residues. Per the germline V gene, CDR1 is SGDLS and CDR2 is YYNGEE. V lost 3 bases to trimming and J lost 4 bases; unmatched junction nucleotides: 6. The CDR3, as DNA: TGTGCCAGCAGCGCGGGACAGCTCTTCTATGGCTACACCTTC. It encodes CASSAGQLFYGYTF.

This clonotype came up once. The rearrangement links TRBV2 to TRBJ2-3; 7 nucleotides line up with TRBD2. CDR3 length: 15 residues. With 4 bases clipped from V and 0 bases from J, the junction kept 4 bases outside the gene matches. The germline V gene has CDR1 SNHLY and CDR2 FYNNEI. The CDR3 nucleotides read TGTGCCAGCAGTGGGCTTAGCGGGAGCACAGATACGCAGTATTTT. This encodes CASSGLSGSTDTQYF. The full variable domain, in which reference TRBV2 and TRBJ2-3 provide the parts outside the CDR3, is EPEVTQTPSHQVTQMGQEVILRCVPISNHLYFYWYRQILGQKVEFLVSFYNNEISEKSEIFDDQFSVERPDGSNFTLKIRSTKLEDSAMYFCASSGLSGSTDTQYFGPGTRLTVL.

V and J are TRBV4-2 and TRBJ2-1, with D unclear. The CDR3 is made up of 15 amino acids. Deletions cut 0 bases from V and 2 bases from J, with 8 bases between. Germline lookup yields CDR1 LGHNA and CDR2 YNFKEQ. The CDR3 spells CASSQDPPTYNEQFF. CDR3 coding DNA: TGTGCCAGCAGCCAAGATCCCCCTACCTACAATGAGCAGTTCTTC.

This clonotype was observed a handful of times. The chain uses TRBV4-3 and TRBJ1-4, with TRBD1 matching over 9 bases. The V segment lost 1 base and the J segment 5 bases; nucleotides outside the gene matches: 2. Looked up from germline, CDR1 is LGHNA and CDR2 is YSLEER. This CDR3 spans 15 amino acids. The CDR3 loop reads CASSQGTGANEKLFF. The DNA for the CDR3 is TGCGCCAGCAGCCAAGGGACAGGGGCGAATGAAAAACTGTTTTTT.

This chain joins TRBV4-1 and TRBJ2-1, with a possible D match to TRBD1 (6 bases). The CDR3 spans 15 residues. V was shortened by 0 bases and J by 6 bases, with 12 bases between the two germline ends. Per germline, CDR1 MGHRA and CDR2 YSYEKL. The CDR3 nucleotides are TGCGCCAGCAGCCAAGATGGGGGACACATCAATGAGCAGTTCTTC. This codes for CASSQDGGHINEQFF.

The J gene is TRBJ2-5, the V gene TRBV4-3; 7 bases are a match to TRBD1. The CDR3 sequence is 15 residues long. Germline trimming cut 5 bases from V and 1 base from J; bases unmatched to any gene: 7. Germline lookup yields CDR1 LGHNA and CDR2 YSLEER. CDR3 bases: TGCGCCAGCAGCATGGGACAGCAAGGCCAAGAGACCCAGTACTTC. Its protein is CASSMGQQGQETQYF.

The V and J genes are TRBV29-1 and TRBJ2-7, with 8 positions matching TRBD1. The CDR3 covers 13 residues. CDR1 is SQVTM and CDR2 is ANQGSEA in the germline V gene. V trimming: 5 bases; J trimming: 2 bases; junction bases outside the gene matches: 5. The CDR3 DNA is TGCAGCGTTAGGAACAGGGGGACCTACGAGCAGTACTTC. It translates to CSVRNRGTYEQYF.

A few counts support this clonotype. The chain combines TRBV11-2 with TRBJ2-3, with D possibly being TRBD1 (5 bases). The CDR3 is made up of 17 amino acids. Germline assignment: CDR1 SGHAT and CDR2 FQNNGV. Deletions cut 5 bases from V and 6 bases from J, with 24 bases between. The DNA of the CDR3 is TGTGCCAGCAGCAGCCTCACCGGCGCTTTCAGGGCTGATACGCAGTATTTT. Amino acids: CASSSLTGAFRADTQYF. The complete variable domain, with remaining parts taken from reference TRBV11-2 and TRBJ2-3, reads EAGVAQSPRYKIIEKRQSVAFWCNPISGHATLYWYQQILGQGPKLLIQFQNNGVVDDSQLPKDRFSAERLKGVDSTLKIQPAKLEDSAVYLCASSSLTGAFRADTQYFGPGTRLTVL.

The V call is TRBV6-2 or TRBV6-3, the J call TRBJ2-4, with 9 bases matching TRBD2. The DNA matches TRBJ2-7 better at its end, which makes the J call doubtful. CDR3 length equals 15 residues. Germline CDR1 reads MNHEY; CDR2 reads SVGEGT. The CDR3 DNA sequence: TGTGCCAGCAGTTATGGGCTAGCGGGAACTGACGAGCAGTACTTC. Amino acids: CASSYGLAGTDEQYF.

This clonotype has just a few counts. V and J are TRBV7-2 and TRBJ1-2; tentative D call: TRBD1 (6 bases). V was cut by 6 bases and J by 5 bases, with 22 bases left in between. This CDR3 spans 16 amino acids. Germline loops: CDR1 SGHTA, CDR2 FQGNSA. This CDR3 reads CASRETGTRAEYGYTF. The CDR3 DNA reads as TGTGCCAGCAGGGAAACCGGGACACGAGCCGAGTATGGCTACACCTTC.

V is TRBV24-1 and J is TRBJ2-5; TRBD1 might be the D (5 bases). The V and J ends lost 2 bases and 2 bases respectively, with 11 bases between them. This CDR3 is 15 amino acids long. From germline, CDR1 is KGHDR and CDR2 SFDVKD. For the CDR3, the DNA is TGTGCCACCAGTGATTCAACAGGTCCGCAAGAGACCCAGTACTTC. The encoded protein is CATSDSTGPQETQYF.

V usage is TRBV6-1 and J usage is TRBJ1-1; TRBD1 might be the D (5 bases). V lost 3 bases, J lost 0 bases, and 20 bases lay in between. CDR3 length: 18 residues. Germline V CDR1 and CDR2: MNHNS, SASEGT. The CDR3 DNA is TGTGCCAGCAGTGAGCAGCTGGGACTTCTAGGGATGAACACTGAAGCTTTCTTT. Protein sequence: CASSEQLGLLGMNTEAFF.

This clonotype has just a few counts. The chain uses TRBV5-1 and TRBJ2-5; 7 bases line up with TRBD1. The CDR3 has 14 amino acids. Germline V gene lookup returns CDR1 SGHRS and CDR2 YFSETQ. J lost 5 bases, V lost 3 bases, and 7 bases had no gene match. The CDR3 DNA follows: TGCGCCAGCAGCTCTACAGGGGTTGGGGAGACCCAGTACTTC. It translates to CASSSTGVGETQYF.